This TCR beta chain is from a study of cytomegalovirus exposure and HLA in healthy donors. The study's findings and limits: In an earlier analysis, in approximately 570 donors, most V segments appeared productive either ~87% or ~30% of the time. Later analysis placed DRB1 highest and HLA-C lowest in TCR association rates, which differed by HLA locus. Some TCR beta chains (roughly 160 of them) were listed as cytomegalovirus-associated. Researchers reported that a few CMV-associated chains were confirmed in vitro as CMV antigen-specific.

Germline CDR1 and CDR2: SQVTM and ANQGSEA. Trimming at V came to 6 bases and at J to 2 bases, leaving 6 bases not matched to a gene. This CDR3 has 15 residues. Concerning this clone: The antigen is unknown.

A multiplex PCR was run with 60 Vbeta primers and 13 Jbeta primers. Sequencing was performed with immunoSEQ multiplex PCR; in TCRdb, only in-frame clones are kept and a portion is missing. The sample consists of more than 80,000 clones, about 70% of them appearing once. The clonotype was recovered from a boy younger than 18 in good health and CMV-seronegative. The chain recombines TRBV29-1 with TRBJ2-3, with 12 positions matching TRBD2. Sequencing used PBMCs. CDR3 sequence: CSVLLAGGPTDTQYF. As DNA, the CDR3 is TGCAGCGTCCTACTAGCGGGGGGACCCACAGATACGCAGTATTTT.